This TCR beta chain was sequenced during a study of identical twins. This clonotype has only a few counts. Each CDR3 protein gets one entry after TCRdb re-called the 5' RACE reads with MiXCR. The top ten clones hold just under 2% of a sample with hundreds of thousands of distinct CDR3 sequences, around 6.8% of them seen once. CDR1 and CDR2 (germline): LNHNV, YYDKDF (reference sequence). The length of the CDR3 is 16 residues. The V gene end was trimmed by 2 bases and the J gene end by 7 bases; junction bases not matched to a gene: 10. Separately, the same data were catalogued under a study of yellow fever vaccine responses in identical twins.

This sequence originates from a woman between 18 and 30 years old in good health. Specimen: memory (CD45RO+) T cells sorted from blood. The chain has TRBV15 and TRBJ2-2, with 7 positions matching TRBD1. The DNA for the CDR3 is TGTGCCACCAGCAGACCGGACAGTGGACAGGACGGGGAGCTGTTTTTT. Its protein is CATSRPDSGQDGELFF.